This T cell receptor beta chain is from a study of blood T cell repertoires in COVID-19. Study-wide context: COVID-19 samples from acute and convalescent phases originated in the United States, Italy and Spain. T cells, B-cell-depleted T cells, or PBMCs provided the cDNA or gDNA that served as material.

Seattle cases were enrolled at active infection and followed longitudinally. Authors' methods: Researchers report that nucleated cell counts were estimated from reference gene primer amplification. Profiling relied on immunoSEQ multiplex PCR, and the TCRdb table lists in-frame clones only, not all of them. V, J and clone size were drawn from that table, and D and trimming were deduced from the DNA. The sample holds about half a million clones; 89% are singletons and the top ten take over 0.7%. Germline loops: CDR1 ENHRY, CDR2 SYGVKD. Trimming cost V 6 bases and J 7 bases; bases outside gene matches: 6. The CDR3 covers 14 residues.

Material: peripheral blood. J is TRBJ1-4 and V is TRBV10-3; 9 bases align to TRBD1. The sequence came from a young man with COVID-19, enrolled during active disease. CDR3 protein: CAISPGQGSEKLFF. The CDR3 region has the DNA TGTGCCATCAGCCCGGGACAGGGAAGTGAAAAACTGTTTTTT.